This T cell receptor (beta chain) is from a study of PD-L1 blockade in urothelial cancer. Study overall: About 85% of the 29 patients were men whose urothelial cancer was bladder-origin. T cells numbered a median of roughly 150,000 in the blood samples.

As to time point: pretreatment peripheral blood. The number of samples from each patient was between 1 and 8, taken pretreatment and on-treatment. Sequenced by immunoSEQ multiplex PCR; TCRdb stores in-frame clones only, minus some. The sample records 130,000 or so clones, roughly 84% being singletons. The CDR3 sequence is 15 residues long. The ends lost 3 bases at V and 5 bases at J; junction bases unmatched: 3. Germline V gene lookup returns CDR1 MRHNA and CDR2 SNTAGT. This clone was recorded a few times. Sequencing used PBMCs, obtained around atezolizumab (anti-PD-L1) treatment. V is TRBV6-4 and J is TRBJ2-1, with TRBD2 matching over 11 bases. This TCR came from a man in his fifties or sixties with urothelial cancer. The CDR3 nucleotides are TGTGCCAGCAGTGAAACTAGCGGGAGCCACAATGAGCAGTTCTTC. Translating gives CASSETSGSHNEQFF.